Below are 19 T cell receptor beta chains sequenced from a single sample in a study of T cell changes during pregnancy in multiple sclerosis. The method was immunoSEQ multiplex PCR; TCRdb's version includes in-frame clones alone and lacks a portion of them. The table records about 100,000 clones, 90% to 95% of them present only once. Specimen: peripheral blood, collected before pregnancy. The receptors were sampled from a female donor with multiple sclerosis, enrolled in a pregnancy study.

The J gene is TRBJ1-1, the V gene TRBV7-3; TRBD1 aligns across 7 bases. V shed 5 bases and J 0 bases; nucleotides not matched to a gene: 9. This CDR3 is 16 amino acids long. Germline V lookup: CDR1 SGHTA, CDR2 FQGTGA. CDR3 residues: CASSLRWDRVNTEAFF. DNA for the CDR3: TGTGCCAGCAGCCTAAGATGGGACAGAGTGAACACTGAAGCTTTCTTT.

The rearrangement links TRBV30 to TRBJ2-7; 7 positions match TRBD1. The V and J ends lost 2 bases and 7 bases, in that order; junction bases with no gene match: 8. This CDR3 region has 13 residues. The germline V gene has CDR1 GTSNPN and CDR2 SVGIG (reference sequence). The CDR3 region is CAWSLQGMGEQYF. CDR3 DNA sequence: TGTGCCTGGAGTCTACAGGGGATGGGAGAGCAGTACTTC.

V is TRBV11-2 and J is TRBJ1-4, with a tentative D call TRBD1 (6 bases). The germline V and J ends were trimmed by 3 bases and 2 bases, with 10 bases remaining between them. This CDR3 comprises 15 residues. CDR1 is SGHAT, CDR2 FQNNGV, per germline. The DNA of the CDR3 is TGTGCCAGCAGCTTGGTTAGGGGGACTAATGAAAAACTGTTTTTT. It specifies CASSLVRGTNEKLFF.

The rearrangement joins TRBV6-5 to TRBJ2-3; TRBD2 matches at 7 bases. Trimming at V came to 4 bases and at J to 3 bases, leaving 10 bases not matched to a gene. Looked up from germline, CDR1 is MNHEY and CDR2 is SVGAGI. The CDR3 runs to 16 residues. The CDR3: CASSLSWGRVTDTQYF. CDR3 DNA sequence: TGTGCCAGCAGTTTATCGTGGGGGAGGGTAACAGATACGCAGTATTTT.

This clone occurred once. The chain recombines TRBV2 with TRBJ2-4; 9 nucleotides line up with TRBD1. Germline values: CDR1 SNHLY, CDR2 FYNNEI. This CDR3 spans 15 amino acids. Trimming cost V 8 bases and J 6 bases; bases outside gene matches: 11. CDR3 nucleotide sequence: TGTGCCAGCGGTGTCGTTCCGGGACAGGGAAACATTCAGTACTTC. Translation gives CASGVVPGQGNIQYF.

The chain recombines TRBV27 with TRBJ2-4, with D uncertain. CDR1 MNHEY and CDR2 SMNVEV come from the germline V gene (reference sequence). CDR3 size: 15 residues. The V and J ends lost 2 bases and 2 bases respectively, with 10 bases between them. The CDR3 sequence is CASSLLGDPKNIQYF. CDR3 DNA sequence: TGTGCCAGCAGTTTACTCGGAGATCCCAAAAACATTCAGTACTTC.

This rearrangement joins TRBV29-1 to TRBJ1-3; 11 bases fit TRBD1. The ends lost 5 bases at V and 2 bases at J; junction bases unmatched: 11. There are 17 residues in the CDR3. Germline CDR1 and CDR2: SQVTM and ANQGSEA. The CDR3 reads CSVSGQGALGAGNTIYF. CDR3 sequence (DNA): TGCAGCGTTTCAGGACAGGGGGCTTTAGGAGCTGGAAACACCATATATTTT.

The chain carries TRBV10-1 and TRBJ2-5, with 7 positions matching TRBD2. Germline CDR1 WNHNN, CDR2 SYGVQD (reference sequence). The length of the CDR3 is 14 residues. V trimming: 5 bases; J trimming: 6 bases; junction bases outside the gene matches: 9. The CDR3 DNA sequence: TGCGCCAGCAGTACACTTCTAGCGGCGAAGACCCAGTACTTC. Residues: CASSTLLAAKTQYF.

The chain recombines TRBV29-1 with TRBJ2-7; a possible D gene is TRBD1 (5 bases). Trimming left V 7 bases short and J 4 bases short, with 14 bases between. CDR3 length equals 12 residues. Germline V gene sequence: CDR1 SQVTM, CDR2 ANQGSEA. The CDR3 DNA is TGCAGCGCCAGACACAGGTTTTACGAGCAGTACTTC. This sequence encodes CSARHRFYEQYF.

The CDR3 DNA reads TGTGCCAGCAGGGAACGGTTCTTC. This encodes CASRERFF. This chain uses TRBV2 with TRBJ2-1, with D uncertain. V was pared by 6 bases and J by 15 bases, with 6 bases between. Germline CDR1 SNHLY, CDR2 FYNNEI. The CDR3 covers 8 residues.

This chain joins TRBV19 and TRBJ2-1; 7 nucleotides line up with TRBD2. This CDR3 contains 14 residues. The germline CDR1 and CDR2 sequences are LNHDA and SQIVND (reference sequence). Losses at the gene ends were 7 bases for V and 4 bases for J; bases not matched to a gene: 7. The CDR3 reads CASISREGYNEQFF. The DNA of the CDR3 is TGTGCCAGTATCTCCAGGGAGGGGTACAATGAGCAGTTCTTC.

In nucleotides, the CDR3 is TGTGCCAGCAGTCGGAAAAGGACAGTACCACAAGAGACCCAGTACTTC. The encoded protein is CASSRKRTVPQETQYF. This chain connects TRBV27 to TRBJ2-5; D might be TRBD1 (6 bases). Between the trimmed V and J ends, which lost 5 bases and 2 bases, there was a span of 18 bases. The germline V gene has CDR1 MNHEY and CDR2 SMNVEV (reference sequence). The CDR3 is made up of 16 amino acids.

This clone was observed a handful of times. This rearrangement joins TRBV27 to TRBJ2-7; D call uncertain. The CDR3 length is 13 residues. CDR1 is MNHEY and CDR2 is SMNVEV in the germline V gene (reference sequence). The germline V and J ends were trimmed by 6 bases and 2 bases, with 11 bases remaining between them. The CDR3 sequence is CASSLSNAYEQYF. CDR3 nucleotides: TGTGCCAGCAGCCTATCTAACGCCTACGAGCAGTACTTC.

This clone occurred once. The genes are TRBV27 and TRBJ2-1; a weak D match, TRBD1 (6 bases). V shed 0 bases and J shed 15 bases, with 21 bases lying between them. The CDR3 extends over 15 amino acids. Germline V gene sequence: CDR1 MNHEY, CDR2 SMNVEV (reference sequence). CDR3 nucleotides: TGTGCCAGCAGTTTATCCGGGCAGGGGCCCTACGGCCCGTTCTTC. Translation gives CASSLSGQGPYGPFF.

This chain links TRBV7-3 with TRBJ2-2; no firm D call. Per the germline V gene, CDR1 is SGHTA and CDR2 is FQGTGA. This CDR3 spans 14 amino acids. Trimming pared 5 bases from V and 2 bases from J, leaving 9 bases between. The CDR3 coding sequence is TGTGCCAGCAGCCTGTCCTTCAACACCGGGGAGCTGTTTTTT. Translation: CASSLSFNTGELFF.

The V gene is TRBV6-4, the J gene TRBJ2-7, with D tentatively TRBD2 (5 bases). V was shortened by 3 bases and J by 7 bases, with 13 bases between the two germline ends. This CDR3 comprises 13 residues. The germline gives CDR1 MRHNA, CDR2 SNTAGT. This chain's CDR3 is CASSDPPAEEQYF. In DNA, the CDR3 is TGTGCCAGCAGTGATCCCCCAGCGGAGGAGCAGTACTTC.

J is TRBJ2-7 and V is TRBV27; 8 bases align to TRBD2. CDR3 size: 15 residues. With 2 bases clipped from V and 2 bases from J, the junction kept 5 bases outside the gene matches. Germline V CDR1 and CDR2: MNHEY, SMNVEV (reference sequence). CDR3 region: CASSLTSGGAYEQYF. CDR3 nucleotide sequence: TGTGCCAGCAGTTTAACTAGCGGAGGGGCCTACGAGCAGTACTTC.

V and J are TRBV28 and TRBJ2-7, with D perhaps TRBD1 (6 bases). The V gene lost 7 bases and the J gene lost 1 base, with 8 bases spanning the gap. The CDR3 contains 12 residues. The germline V gene encodes CDR1 MDHEN and CDR2 SYDVKM. CDR3 protein: CASKQGSYEQYF. CDR3 nucleotides: TGTGCCAGCAAACAGGGATCCTACGAGCAGTACTTC.

The CDR3 sequence is CASSLASGRAADTQYF. The DNA of the CDR3 is TGTGCCAGCAGTTTGGCTAGCGGGAGGGCCGCAGATACGCAGTATTTT. The chain combines TRBV28 with TRBJ2-3; the match to TRBD2 covers 12 bases. CDR1 and CDR2 from the germline V gene are MDHEN and SYDVKM. With 3 bases clipped from V and 4 bases from J, the junction kept 5 bases outside the gene matches. This CDR3 contains 16 residues.